The sequence of this T cell receptor (beta chain) was determined in a study of blood T cell repertoires in COVID-19. TCRdb's copy holds only in-frame clones and misses some; the assay was immunoSEQ multiplex PCR. The profile shows some 20,000 clones, 90% to 95% of them singletons. The sequenced sample consisted of peripheral blood. This sequence was found in a human donor in a cohort sampled during active COVID-19.

CDR3 DNA sequence: TGTGCCACCAGTAGGGACAGGGGGATTTCACCCCTCCACTTT. Translated: CATSRDRGISPLHF. This sequence joins TRBV15 and TRBJ1-6; 11 nucleotides match TRBD1. The V gene end was trimmed by 6 bases and the J gene end by 9 bases; junction bases not matched to a gene: 4. The germline V gene has CDR1 LNHNV and CDR2 YYDKDF (reference sequence). This CDR3 has 14 amino acids.